This T cell receptor beta chain was recorded in a study of blood T cell repertoires in COVID-19. The CDR3 is made up of 15 amino acids. Germline V lookup: CDR1 SGHTA, CDR2 FQGNSA. The ends lost 5 bases at V and 5 bases at J; junction bases unmatched: 10. This table comes from immunoSEQ multiplex PCR, and its TCRdb copy is limited to in-frame clones, with some not included. Here the sample spans 150,000 to 170,000 clones, about 90% being singletons. V gene TRBV7-2 combines with J gene TRBJ2-5, with TRBD1 matching over 8 bases. The sequencing sample was made of peripheral blood. The receptor's source is a man in his fifties or sixties with acute or convalescent COVID-19. This CDR3 reads CASSPGTGYWETQYF. In nucleotides, the CDR3 is TGTGCCAGCAGCCCAGGGACAGGATATTGGGAGACCCAGTACTTC. Full variable domain (remainder filled in from reference TRBV7-2 and TRBJ2-5): GAGVSQSPSNKVTEKGKDVELRCDPISGHTALYWYRQSLGQGLEFLIYFQGNSAPDKSGLPSDRFSAERTGGSVSTLTIQRTQQEDSAVYLCASSPGTGYWETQYFGPGTRLLVL.